These T cell receptor beta chains were read from a single sample in a study of low-dose radiotherapy and immunotherapy resistance in tumors. Each CDR3 protein gets one entry after TCRdb re-called the reads with MiXCR. The table lists tens of thousands of distinct CDR3 sequences, 8% to 10% of them singletons, with approximately 0.98% in the top ten. This material consisted of PBMCs, taken before treatment. These receptors all come from a male donor with prostate cancer. CDR3s include the opening cysteine and the closing phenylalanine or tryptophan. D genes are given only for firm matches. Size is stated for part of the rows, as once, few or many counts, or as a class when the clone is expanded.

j_gene,d_gene,v_gene,abundance,CDR3nt,CDR3aa
TRBJ1-6,.,TRBV25-1,few,TGTGCCAGCAGTGAATCCGGCAGTGCGAATTCACCCCTCCACTTT,CASSESGSANSPLHF
TRBJ1-4,.,TRBV28,.,TGTGCCAGCACTGAAGGAAATGAAAAACTGTTTTTT,CASTEGNEKLFF
TRBJ2-7,.,TRBV29-1,many,TGCAGCGCCACAGGGTCCTACGAGCAGTACTTC,CSATGSYEQYF
TRBJ2-1,TRBD2,TRBV28,many,TGTGCCAGCAGTTTTGTGGGAGGGACCAACAATGAGCAGTTCTTC,CASSFVGGTNNEQFF
TRBJ2-1,TRBD2,TRBV3-1,many,TGTGCCAGCAGCCAACTAGCGGGAATCTCCTACAATGAGCAGTTCTTC,CASSQLAGISYNEQFF
TRBJ2-3,.,TRBV7-2,many,TGTGCCAGCAGCTTAGGTCAGGGTCCCCAGCCAGATACGCAGTATTTT,CASSLGQGPQPDTQYF
TRBJ2-3,TRBD2,TRBV27,many,TGTGCCAGCCGACGAGTCAGCGGGGCTAGCACAGATACGCAGTATTTT,CASRRVSGASTDTQYF
TRBJ2-1,TRBD2,TRBV7-9,many,TGTGCCAGCAGCTTTCTAGCGGGAGTCACTGAGCAGTTCTTC,CASSFLAGVTEQFF
TRBJ1-2,TRBD1,TRBV27,many,TGTGCCAGCAGTCGGACAGGCGGGGATAACTATGGCTACACCTTC,CASSRTGGDNYGYTF
TRBJ2-5,.,TRBV5-6,many,TGTGCCAGCAGCTTGGTAGACAGCCAAGAGACCCAGTACTTC,CASSLVDSQETQYF
TRBJ2-5,TRBD2,TRBV5-1,many,TGCGCCAGCAGCGTGACTAGCGGAACCCAAGAGACCCAGTACTTC,CASSVTSGTQETQYF
TRBJ2-2,TRBD2,TRBV4-3,many,TGCGCCAGCAGCCAAGGCCGACTAGCGGGAGGGCCCTCCGGGGAGCTGTTTTTT,CASSQGRLAGGPSGELFF
TRBJ1-5,TRBD1,TRBV18,many,TGTGCCAGCTCTCAGACAGGGGGCAATCAGCCCCAGCATTTT,CASSQTGGNQPQHF